Listed below are T cell receptor beta chains from one sample, sequenced in a study of early T cells in non-severe SARS-CoV-2 infection. TCRdb analysed the 5' RACE reads with MiXCR anew, one entry per CDR3 protein. Of approximately 73,000 distinct CDR3 sequences in the sample, about 13% were seen once. Input material: whole blood. The source of these receptors is an adult who was a healthcare worker with PCR-confirmed SARS-CoV-2 infection or an uninfected control (not recorded which). Both conserved end residues are part of each CDR3. The D gene is left open where the match is weak. The size entry is marked missing in some rows and otherwise reads once, few, many or a size class.

CDR3aa,CDR3nt,abundance,j_gene,d_gene,v_gene
CSARIGREGSPLHF,TGCAGCGCCCGGATCGGCAGGGAGGGTTCACCCCTCCACTTT,many,TRBJ1-6,NA,TRBV29-1
CASSPKPGTGVDTEAFF,TGTGCCAGCAGCCCAAAGCCCGGGACAGGGGTTGACACTGAAGCTTTCTTT,many,TRBJ1-1,TRBD1,TRBV7-6
CSVVLIGGGNQPQHF,TGCAGCGTTGTCCTCATTGGTGGGGGCAATCAGCCCCAGCATTTT,many,TRBJ1-5,NA,TRBV29-1
CAIKGLSYNEQFF,TGTGCCATCAAGGGGTTGTCGTACAATGAGCAGTTCTTC,NA,TRBJ2-1,NA,TRBV10-3
CASSPWRDYEQYF,TGTGCCAGCAGTCCTTGGCGGGACTACGAGCAGTACTTC,many,TRBJ2-7,NA,TRBV27
CASSLVGRSEAFF,TGTGCCAGCAGCTTAGTAGGGAGGTCTGAAGCTTTCTTT,many,TRBJ1-1,NA,TRBV11-2
CASSDSTAYGYTF,TGTGCCAGCAGTGACTCGACCGCCTACGGCTACACCTTC,NA,TRBJ1-2,NA,TRBV2
CACSKDGTHDEQFF,TGTGCCTGCAGTAAAGATGGCACACACGATGAGCAGTTCTTC,NA,TRBJ2-1,NA,TRBV12-3/TRBV12-4
CSVLGGPLSYNEQFF,TGCAGTGTCCTCGGAGGGCCCCTCTCCTACAATGAGCAGTTCTTC,many,TRBJ2-1,NA,TRBV20-1
CASSKGAGEEGYTF,TGTGCCAGCAGCAAAGGGGCCGGTGAGGAGGGCTACACCTTC,few,TRBJ1-2,NA,TRBV21-1
CSASRSGTPNGNTIYF,TGCAGTGCTAGTCGTTCCGGGACCCCAAATGGAAACACCATATATTTT,many,TRBJ1-3,NA,TRBV20-1
CASTRRPNQETQYF,TGTGCCAGCACCCGAAGGCCTAACCAAGAGACCCAGTACTTC,NA,TRBJ2-5,NA,TRBV2
CASSFRGVPEKLFF,TGTGCCAGCAGCTTTCGGGGGGTCCCTGAAAAACTGTTTTTT,few,TRBJ1-4,NA,TRBV7-8
CASRRGGDYNEQFF,TGTGCCAGTAGACGTGGGGGCGACTACAATGAGCAGTTCTTC,few,TRBJ2-1,NA,TRBV19
CASSPHSYEQYF,TGTGCCAGCAGCCCCCACTCCTACGAGCAGTACTTC,few,TRBJ2-7,NA,TRBV7-8
CAGSAGGFYGYTF,TGTGCCGGTTCAGCGGGGGGATTCTATGGCTACACCTTC,few,TRBJ1-2,NA,TRBV30
CATQDRFRTDTQYF,TGTGCCACCCAGGACAGATTTCGCACAGATACGCAGTATTTT,NA,TRBJ2-3,NA,TRBV2
CASSFMTGMTYF,TGTGCCAGCAGTTTCATGACGGGTATGACATACTTC,NA,TRBJ2-4,NA,TRBV12-3/TRBV12-4
CASSSGMGVIDEQYF,TGTGCCAGTAGTAGCGGGATGGGAGTCATCGACGAGCAGTACTTC,few,TRBJ2-7,NA,TRBV19
CASSYSGQETEAFF,TGTGCCAGCAGTTACTCGGGACAGGAAACTGAAGCTTTCTTT,NA,TRBJ1-1,TRBD1,TRBV6-2/TRBV6-3
CASMPILARRDNEQFF,TGCGCCAGCATGCCTATTCTAGCGCGGAGAGACAATGAGCAGTTCTTC,NA,TRBJ2-1,NA,TRBV10-2
CSASPTGGRAGGKTQYF,TGCAGTGCTAGCCCTACAGGGGGCCGAGCGGGAGGGAAGACCCAGTACTTC,few,TRBJ2-5,NA,TRBV20-1
CASTPTLIQPQHF,TGTGCCAGCACCCCCACCTTAATCCAGCCCCAGCATTTT,once,TRBJ1-5,NA,TRBV6-2/TRBV6-3
CAISESGGEQFF,TGTGCCATCAGTGAGTCAGGCGGTGAGCAGTTCTTC,NA,TRBJ2-1,NA,TRBV10-3
CASRRFSSNSPLHF,TGTGCCAGTAGGCGCTTCAGTTCAAATTCACCCCTCCACTTT,many,TRBJ1-6,NA,TRBV19
CASSQDAHQRYTSTDTQYF,TGTGCCAGCAGCCAAGACGCCCATCAGCGGTACACTAGCACAGATACGCAGTATTTT,few,TRBJ2-3,NA,TRBV3-1
CSGVGTSGRGVNEQFF,TGCAGCGGTGTAGGGACTAGCGGCCGGGGGGTAAATGAGCAGTTCTTC,NA,TRBJ2-1,TRBD2,TRBV29-1
CASSPWAREGSLDYGYTF,TGTGCCAGCAGCCCATGGGCCAGGGAAGGGTCACTGGACTATGGCTACACCTTC,NA,TRBJ1-2,NA,TRBV11-2
CASSGDSSTGELFF,TGTGCCAGCAGCGGCGACAGTAGCACCGGGGAGCTGTTTTTT,many,TRBJ2-2,NA,TRBV7-9
CASSPRDPYEQYF,TGTGCCAGCAGCCCCAGGGACCCCTACGAGCAGTACTTC,NA,TRBJ2-7,NA,TRBV4-2
CASSLWTGQAQPQHF,TGTGCCAGCAGCTTATGGACAGGGCAGGCTCAGCCCCAGCATTTT,few,TRBJ1-5,TRBD1,TRBV7-9
CASSIQGASPLHF,TGTGCCAGCAGCATCCAGGGGGCATCACCCCTCCACTTT,few,TRBJ1-6,TRBD1,TRBV7-8
CASSSVGAEEKLFF,TGTGCCAGCAGTTCGGTGGGCGCGGAAGAAAAACTGTTTTTT,many,TRBJ1-4,NA,TRBV6-1
CGGRRSSGNTIYF,TGCGGAGGGCGAAGAAGCTCTGGAAACACCATATATTTT,NA,TRBJ1-3,NA,TRBV29-1
CASNPGGTGYEQYF,TGCGCCAGCAACCCGGGCGGGACTGGGTACGAGCAGTACTTC,few,TRBJ2-7,NA,TRBV5-1
CASSYGGNEQFF,TGTGCCAGCAGTTACGGAGGCAATGAGCAGTTCTTC,many,TRBJ2-1,NA,TRBV6-2/TRBV6-3
CASSPRQNEQYF,TGTGCCAGCAGCCCCCGGCAAAACGAGCAGTACTTC,few,TRBJ2-7,NA,TRBV7-9
CASTSGGRGEQYF,TGTGCCAGCACCTCCGGGGGACGTGGCGAGCAGTACTTC,NA,TRBJ2-7,NA,TRBV28
CASSNRTGIAYEQYF,TGTGCCAGCAGCAACAGAACTGGGATCGCCTACGAGCAGTACTTC,many,TRBJ2-7,NA,TRBV7-9
CASSKRESNQPQHF,TGTGCCAGTAGTAAGAGGGAGAGCAATCAGCCCCAGCATTTT,NA,TRBJ1-5,NA,TRBV19
CSAYQGTYEQYF,TGCAGTGCTTACCAGGGGACCTACGAGCAGTACTTC,many,TRBJ2-7,NA,TRBV20-1
CASSYTLAGAYNEQFF,TGTGCCAGCAGTTATACACTAGCGGGAGCCTACAATGAGCAGTTCTTC,few,TRBJ2-1,TRBD2,TRBV6-2/TRBV6-3
CASRLGTSENNEQFF,TGTGCCAGCAGGCTCGGGACTAGCGAAAACAATGAGCAGTTCTTC,NA,TRBJ2-1,TRBD2,TRBV11-2
CASSATGSSGNTIYF,TGTGCCAGCAGCGCGACGGGGAGCTCTGGAAACACCATATATTTT,many,TRBJ1-3,NA,TRBV7-2
CASSWLAGESGYNEQFF,TGTGCCAGCAGTTGGCTAGCGGGAGAGAGTGGGTACAATGAGCAGTTCTTC,many,TRBJ2-1,TRBD2,TRBV12-3/TRBV12-4
CASSPWQGNEKLFF,TGTGCCAGCAGCCCCTGGCAGGGGAATGAAAAACTGTTTTTT,NA,TRBJ1-4,NA,TRBV13
CASSFTDSNQPQHF,TGCGCCAGCAGCTTTACAGACAGCAATCAGCCCCAGCATTTT,many,TRBJ1-5,NA,TRBV4-1
CSAAGGSGNTIYF,TGCAGTGCGGCAGGGGGCTCTGGAAACACCATATATTTT,many,TRBJ1-3,TRBD1,TRBV20-1
CASSYPSGDETGELFF,TGTGCCAGCAGTTACCCCTCGGGGGATGAAACCGGGGAGCTGTTTTTT,NA,TRBJ2-2,NA,TRBV6-2/TRBV6-3
CATRNLYGESQIYEQYF,TGTGCCACCCGTAACCTGTACGGTGAATCACAAATATACGAGCAGTACTTC,many,TRBJ2-7,NA,TRBV6-5